The 17 T cell receptor beta chains listed next were all sequenced from one sample in a study of patients and donors after allogeneic stem cell transplantation. TCRdb re-called the RT-PCR reads through MiXCR, storing one row per CDR3 protein. This table has about 960,000 distinct CDR3 sequences, 18% appearing once. The sample was blood, either unsorted or a sorted T cell fraction (not recorded which). These TCRs come from a human donor who was either an allogeneic HSCT recipient or a stem cell or donor lymphocyte infusion donor (not recorded which). It is not recorded whose cells these are; they may come from a transplant donor.

There are a few counts of this clonotype. V is TRBV9 and J is TRBJ2-7; TRBD2 might be the D (5 bases). Germline CDR1 and CDR2: SGDLS and YYNGEE. This CDR3 has 14 residues. Between the trimmed V and J ends, which lost 1 base and 2 bases, there was a span of 10 bases. The CDR3 nucleotides are TGTGCCAGCAGCGTAATGAGCGGAGCCTACGAGCAGTACTTC. Encoded protein: CASSVMSGAYEQYF. Variable domain in full (rest from reference TRBV9 and TRBJ2-7): DSGVTQTPKHLITATGQRVTLRCSPRSGDLSVYWYQQSLDQGLQFLIQYYNGEERAKGNILERFSAQQFPDLHSELNLSSLELGDSALYFCASSVMSGAYEQYFGPGTRLTVT.

This clonotype was picked up a small number of times. The chain has TRBV28 and TRBJ2-7; possibly TRBD1 for D (6 bases). The length of the CDR3 is 13 residues. The V end was cut by 6 bases, the J end by 4 bases, with 13 bases between. Germline V gene lookup returns CDR1 MDHEN and CDR2 SYDVKM. CDR3 bases: TGTGCCAGCAGCCAGGGCGGACAGTACGAGCAGTACTTC. It specifies CASSQGGQYEQYF.

This clonotype turned up a few times. The gene calls are TRBV20-1 and TRBJ2-7, with 8 positions matching TRBD2. The CDR3 has 15 residues. CDR1 is DFQATT and CDR2 is SNEGSKA in the germline V gene (reference sequence). The V and J ends lost 2 bases and 6 bases, in that order; junction bases with no gene match: 12. CDR3 coding DNA: TGCAGTGCTAGACCCCCGGGGGGGGGTTCGAGCGAGCAGTACTTC. This translates into CSARPPGGGSSEQYF.

The chain combines TRBV20-1 with TRBJ2-3; D remains ambiguous. V was cut by 1 base and J by 6 bases, with 11 bases left in between. CDR1 and CDR2 from the germline V gene are DFQATT and SNEGSKA (reference sequence). The CDR3 runs 13 residues. The CDR3 is CSARVLQTDTQYF. CDR3 nucleotides: TGCAGTGCTAGAGTTCTGCAAACGGATACGCAGTATTTT.

The chain links TRBV12-5 to TRBJ2-5, with D perhaps TRBD1 (6 bases). The V and J ends lost 5 bases and 3 bases respectively, with 16 bases between them. The germline gives CDR1 LGHNT, CDR2 FRNRAP. The CDR3 is 15 amino acids. This chain's CDR3 is CASGPAGVAKETQYF. Written as DNA, the CDR3 is TGTGCTAGTGGTCCCGCAGGGGTAGCGAAAGAGACCCAGTACTTC.

CDR3 sequence reads: CASKGQQNSPLHF. CDR3 nucleotide sequence: TGTGCCAGCAAGGGACAGCAGAATTCACCCCTCCACTTT. This rearrangement joins TRBV6-1 to TRBJ1-6; 7 bases map to TRBD1. CDR3 length equals 13 residues. Germline V gene data show CDR1 as MNHNS and CDR2 as SASEGT. V gave up 7 bases and J gave up 7 bases; unmatched junction bases: 4.

The J gene is TRBJ1-5, the V gene TRBV7-2; D is ambiguous. Trimming shortened V by 5 bases and J by 7 bases, and 18 bases separated the two germline ends. This CDR3 spans 15 amino acids. CDR1 is SGHTA and CDR2 is FQGNSA in the germline V gene. CDR3 in DNA: TGTGCCAGCAGCCTAACCCGGGCTACAAGCCAGCCCCAGCATTTT. Its translation is CASSLTRATSQPQHF.

The genes are TRBV24-1 and TRBJ1-2, with 8 bases matching TRBD1. The V gene end was trimmed by 4 bases and the J gene end by 4 bases; junction bases not matched to a gene: 7. The germline gives CDR1 KGHDR, CDR2 SFDVKD. The CDR3 totals 15 residues. CDR3 sequence (DNA): TGTGCCACCAGTGAATCCGGGACAGGACGCTATGGCTACACCTTC. It yields the protein CATSESGTGRYGYTF.

The rearrangement links TRBV5-1 to TRBJ2-3, with TRBD1 as a possible D gene (6 bases). This CDR3 region has 15 residues. The germline V gene has CDR1 SGHRS and CDR2 YFSETQ. V was clipped by 4 bases and J by 4 bases, with 16 bases between them. As DNA, the CDR3 is TGCGCCAGCAGCCTGGCCGCGACAGGCCCAGATACGCAGTATTTT. The encoded protein is CASSLAATGPDTQYF.

This chain uses TRBV5-1 with TRBJ1-1, with D hard to call. The length of the CDR3 is 14 residues. Germline V gene sequence: CDR1 SGHRS, CDR2 YFSETQ. V lost 3 bases, J lost 1 base, and 10 bases lay in between. CDR3 sequence: CASSSEGRNTEAFF. CDR3 DNA: TGCGCCAGCAGCTCCGAAGGTCGGAACACTGAAGCTTTCTTT.

Only a few counts were recorded for this clonotype. The chain joins TRBV6-2 or TRBV6-3 to TRBJ2-7; D gene uncertain. Germline V lookup: CDR1 MNHEY, CDR2 SVGEGT. The CDR3 has 12 residues. V shed 2 bases and J shed 7 bases, with 9 bases lying between them. The CDR3 DNA is TGTGCCAGCAGTTACCCTCCCTCGGAGCAGTACTTC. Residues: CASSYPPSEQYF.

This clonotype was found a few times. The rearrangement uses TRBV14 and TRBJ2-7; D is tentatively TRBD1 or TRBD2 (6 bases each). The CDR3 has 16 amino acids. Germline CDR1 and CDR2: SGHDN and FVKESK. V lost 3 bases and J 1 base, leaving 16 bases between the germline ends. The CDR3, as DNA: TGTGCCAGCAGCCACCTTTCATCGGGGGCGTCCTACGAGCAGTACTTC. It is translated as CASSHLSSGASYEQYF.

The J gene is TRBJ2-2, the V gene TRBV5-6; no clear D gene. Between the trimmed V and J ends, which lost 1 base and 1 base, there was a span of 8 bases. CDR1 and CDR2 (germline): SGHDT, YYEEEE. The CDR3 is 15 amino acids. CDR3 in amino acids: CASSLNRWNTGELFF. CDR3 DNA: TGTGCCAGCAGCTTGAATCGGTGGAACACCGGGGAGCTGTTTTTT.

The chain employs TRBV29-1 and TRBJ2-3; 9 bases fit TRBD2. Germline-derived CDR1 and CDR2 are SQVTM and ANQGSEA. The CDR3 runs to 12 residues. Trimming at V came to 5 bases and at J to 5 bases, leaving 2 bases not matched to a gene. CDR3 nucleotide sequence: TGCAGCGTTATACTAGCGGGAGATACGCAGTATTTT. This sequence encodes CSVILAGDTQYF.

CDR3 loop: CASSLYHRATEKLFF. The DNA for the CDR3 is TGTGCCAGCAGCTTGTATCACAGGGCTACCGAAAAACTGTTTTTT. The V and J genes are TRBV5-5 and TRBJ1-4; possible D gene TRBD1, 6 bases. The CDR3 runs 15 residues. Between the trimmed V and J ends, which lost 1 base and 8 bases, there was a span of 15 bases. In germline, CDR1 is SGHKS, CDR2 YYEKEE (reference sequence).

The genes are TRBV4-1 and TRBJ1-5, with D unclear. The CDR3 extends over 17 amino acids. Trimming left V 0 bases short and J 1 base short, with 13 bases between. Germline CDR1 MGHRA, CDR2 YSYEKL. The CDR3 DNA follows: TGCGCCAGCAGCCAAGAAGGGTTCACGGCCAGCAATCAGCCCCAGCATTTT. This codes for CASSQEGFTASNQPQHF.

This clonotype showed up just a few times. The rearrangement links TRBV27 to TRBJ1-6, with D perhaps matching TRBD1 (6 bases). The CDR3 covers 14 residues. V lost 8 bases and J 8 bases, leaving 16 bases between the germline ends. Germline V gene sequence: CDR1 MNHEY, CDR2 SMNVEV (reference sequence). The CDR3: CASGAGGAYSPLHF. The CDR3 DNA is TGTGCCAGCGGGGCGGGGGGGGCATATTCACCCCTCCACTTT.